A single sample gave rise to the 28 T cell receptor beta chains below, sequenced in a study of blood T cells in healthy people across ages. Sample-barcoded 5' priming and a J-beta primer mix drove a second PCR of 7 to 11 cycles. TCRdb ran MiXCR on the 5' RACE reads and lists one entry per CDR3 protein. The sample includes hundreds of thousands of distinct CDR3 sequences, 55% to 75% seen only once; the top ten take over 20%. The specimen was blood. These receptors all come from a man between 25 and 39 years old in good health.

The chain has TRBV6-1 and TRBJ1-2, with a tentative D call TRBD1 (5 bases). Germline CDR1 and CDR2: MNHNS and SASEGT. This CDR3 region has 15 residues. V was clipped by 2 bases and J by 0 bases, with 10 bases between them. CDR3 coding DNA: TGTGCCAGCAGTGAAACGGGACGGACTAACTATGGCTACACCTTC. Protein sequence: CASSETGRTNYGYTF.

The DNA for the CDR3 is TGCAGTGCTAGAGGGGCCCCTGAAATTGCATACAATGAGCAGTACTTC. It specifies CSARGAPEIAYNEQYF. This chain links TRBV20-1 with TRBJ2-5; no clear D. The CDR3 is 16 residues long. CDR1 and CDR2 (germline): DFQATT, SNEGSKA (reference sequence). The germline V and J ends were trimmed by 1 base and 11 bases, with 26 bases remaining between them.

V gene TRBV20-1 combines with J gene TRBJ2-7, with 9 positions matching TRBD1. The trim removed 6 bases at V and 2 bases at J, leaving 5 bases unmatched. CDR3 size: 13 residues. From germline, CDR1 is DFQATT and CDR2 SNEGSKA (reference sequence). The CDR3 loop is CSAHRTGAYEQYF. CDR3 in DNA: TGCAGTGCCCACCGGACAGGGGCCTACGAGCAGTACTTC.

In regard to this clonotype: One end of the junction is discordant with germline, which a read error may explain. This chain joins TRBV27 and TRBJ2-3; D unresolved. This CDR3 region has 14 residues. The germline V gene encodes CDR1 MNHEY and CDR2 SMNVEV (reference sequence). CDR3 nucleotides: TGTGCCAGCAGATTATCCTGGGGCACAGATACGCAGTATTTT. Its protein is CASRLSWGTDTQYF.

This clonotype was observed a handful of times. The rearrangement uses TRBV20-1 and TRBJ1-2, with D unclear. Germline lookup yields CDR1 DFQATT and CDR2 SNEGSKA (reference sequence). This CDR3 is built from 11 residues. V was pared by 5 bases and J by 4 bases, with 8 bases between. This chain's CDR3 is CSALPTYGYTF. In DNA, the CDR3 is TGCAGTGCTCTTCCTACCTATGGCTACACCTTC.

This chain connects TRBV5-1 to TRBJ2-1; 9 nucleotides align to TRBD2. TRBJ2-7 matches the DNA end more closely, so the J call is doubtful. The CDR3 covers 17 residues. Per the germline V gene, CDR1 is SGHRS and CDR2 is YFSETQ. DNA of the CDR3: TGCGCCAGCAGGTTCTTTAGCGGGGGCGCTTTCTACAATGAGCAGTACTTC. Its protein product is CASRFFSGGAFYNEQYF.

This chain uses TRBV18 with TRBJ2-1; the D gene is possibly TRBD2 (6 bases). The germline V gene encodes CDR1 KGHSH and CDR2 LQKENI. This CDR3 contains 16 residues. Trimming left V 3 bases short and J 4 bases short, with 16 bases between. The CDR3 bases are TGTGCCAGCTCACCGTTCACGGGAGTGGGTTACAATGAGCAGTTCTTC. This codes for CASSPFTGVGYNEQFF.

The CDR3 is CSARIWGEYEQYF. CDR3 nucleotide sequence: TGCAGTGCTAGAATCTGGGGAGAGTACGAGCAGTACTTC. This chain links TRBV20-1 with TRBJ2-7, with D maybe TRBD2 (5 bases). Germline V gene lookup returns CDR1 DFQATT and CDR2 SNEGSKA (reference sequence). This CDR3 region has 13 residues. V lost 2 bases and J lost 4, with 12 bases in between.

This chain joins TRBV20-1 and TRBJ2-3; TRBD2 matches at 10 bases. V was pared by 3 bases and J by 9 bases, with 15 bases of the junction left unmatched. Germline CDR1 and CDR2: DFQATT and SNEGSKA (reference sequence). The CDR3 contains 16 residues. In nucleotides, the CDR3 is TGCAGTGCTAGCCGACCTAGCGGGGGCAGAATGAGAACGCAGTATTTT. It translates to CSASRPSGGRMRTQYF.

This chain joins TRBV6-5 and TRBJ2-7; possible D gene TRBD1, 6 bases. This CDR3 is 16 amino acids long. Trimming shortened V by 6 bases and J by 6 bases, and 24 bases separated the two germline ends. Germline V gene data show CDR1 as MNHEY and CDR2 as SVGAGI. The CDR3 here is CASSRYSGDGFFEQYF. The CDR3 DNA is TGTGCCAGCAGCCGATATTCAGGGGACGGCTTTTTCGAGCAGTACTTC.

The rearrangement links TRBV7-3 to TRBJ1-1, with D possibly TRBD1 on 6 matching bases. Trimming removed 5 bases at V and 1 base at J, with 11 bases between. Germline values: CDR1 SGHTA, CDR2 FQGTGA. This CDR3 has 14 residues. This CDR3 is CASSLGAANTEAFF. DNA for the CDR3: TGTGCCAGCAGCCTGGGGGCAGCGAACACTGAAGCTTTCTTT. The complete variable domain, with remaining parts taken from reference TRBV7-3 and TRBJ1-1, reads GAGVSQTPSNKVTEKGKYVELRCDPISGHTALYWYRQSLGQGPEFLIYFQGTGAADDSGLPNDRFFAVRPEGSVSTLKIQRTERGDSAVYLCASSLGAANTEAFFGQGTRLTVV.

The chain employs TRBV7-6 and TRBJ2-7; 8 nucleotides agree with TRBD1. CDR1 and CDR2 from the germline V gene are SGHVS and FNYEAQ. Unmatched junction bases numbered 12, after V lost 4 bases and J lost 4 bases. The length of the CDR3 is 16 residues. For the CDR3, the DNA is TGTGCCAGCAGCTCACTCAGGGCAGGGGGCTTTTACGAGCAGTACTTC. Translated, it gives CASSSLRAGGFYEQYF.

In this sample, this clonotype turned up a few times. V and J are TRBV7-2 and TRBJ1-5; D is ambiguous. The CDR3 spans 15 residues. The V end was cut by 4 bases, the J end by 0 bases, with 10 bases between. Germline lookup yields CDR1 SGHTA and CDR2 FQGNSA. The DNA of the CDR3 is TGTGCCAGCAGCTGGAAGGCAGTTAGCAATCAGCCCCAGCATTTT. Residues: CASSWKAVSNQPQHF.

J is TRBJ2-3 and V is TRBV11-1; TRBD2 matches 13 bases. The CDR3 has 17 amino acids. V shed 2 bases and J 2 bases; nucleotides not matched to a gene: 4. Germline CDR1 SGHAT, CDR2 FQDESV (reference sequence). In DNA, the CDR3 is TGTGCCAGCAGCTTACGCGGACTAGCGGGGGACACAGATACGCAGTATTTT. Amino acid sequence: CASSLRGLAGDTDTQYF.

This clonotype was observed a handful of times. This sequence joins TRBV6-2 or TRBV6-3 and TRBJ1-5; no firm D call. V was trimmed by 6 bases and J by 6 bases, leaving 9 bases between them. This CDR3 spans 12 amino acids. Germline V gives CDR1 MNHEY, CDR2 SVGEGT. CDR3 DNA sequence: TGTGCCAGCAGCGACACTTTTCAGCCCCAGCATTTT. Translated: CASSDTFQPQHF.

V is TRBV5-5 and J is TRBJ2-7; 7 bases match TRBD2. Unmatched junction bases numbered 7, after V lost 5 bases and J lost 2 bases. This CDR3 contains 14 residues. Looked up from germline, CDR1 is SGHKS and CDR2 is YYEKEE (reference sequence). CDR3 sequence: CASRRDYPAYEQYF. The CDR3 bases are TGTGCCAGCAGACGGGACTACCCAGCCTACGAGCAGTACTTC.

V usage is TRBV6-1 and J usage is TRBJ2-7; no clear D. Trimming shortened V by 5 bases and J by 7 bases, and 15 bases separated the two germline ends. Germline V gene sequence: CDR1 MNHNS, CDR2 SASEGT. The CDR3 totals 13 residues. The CDR3 bases are TGTGCCAGCAGTATCGGGTCCAACAATGAGCAGTACTTC. It is translated as CASSIGSNNEQYF.

The V call is TRBV6-2 or TRBV6-3, the J call TRBJ2-5; 9 nucleotides align to TRBD1. The last part of the DNA fits TRBJ2-7 better; the J call may be wrong. This CDR3 has 14 amino acids. Per the germline V gene, CDR1 is MNHEY and CDR2 is SVGEGT. The chain's CDR3 is CASRQPGQGGEQYF. The CDR3 bases are TGTGCCAGCAGGCAACCGGGACAGGGTGGCGAGCAGTACTTC.

This chain joins TRBV29-1 and TRBJ1-2; no firm D call. Germline V gene data show CDR1 as SQVTM and CDR2 as ANQGSEA. The CDR3 is 13 amino acids. V lost 7 bases and J lost 2, with 14 bases in between. The CDR3 region is CSAPAGRNYGYTF. CDR3 nucleotide sequence: TGCAGCGCTCCGGCCGGGAGGAACTATGGCTACACCTTC.

This clonotype has just a few counts. V usage is TRBV5-1 and J usage is TRBJ2-1; tentative D call: TRBD2 (5 bases). The CDR3 contains 15 residues. Germline CDR1 and CDR2: SGHRS and YFSETQ. V lost 0 bases and J lost 6, with 13 bases in between. CDR3 in DNA: TGCGCCAGCAGCTTGGCAGGAAGAGGGCCCAATGAGCAGTTCTTC. Protein sequence: CASSLAGRGPNEQFF.

The chain employs TRBV20-1 and TRBJ2-5, with D possibly matching TRBD1 (5 bases). Germline loops: CDR1 DFQATT, CDR2 SNEGSKA (reference sequence). This CDR3 has 15 amino acids. V dropped 5 bases and J dropped 1 base, with 17 bases sitting between them. CDR3 sequence: CSADQGGQGQETQYF. In DNA, the CDR3 is TGCAGTGCTGACCAGGGTGGTCAGGGCCAAGAGACCCAGTACTTC.

This chain links TRBV28 with TRBJ2-3; a possible D gene is TRBD2 (6 bases). CDR1 and CDR2 (germline): MDHEN, SYDVKM. This CDR3 has 15 residues. Trimming took off 4 bases at V and 4 bases at J, with 15 bases between the two ends. CDR3 nucleotides: TGTGCCAGCAGTTCGTCCGGGAGACTTTCAGATACGCAGTATTTT. This translates into CASSSSGRLSDTQYF.

Only a few counts were recorded for this clonotype. This chain joins TRBV11-1 and TRBJ2-5; 13 bases align to TRBD2. The V gene end was trimmed by 4 bases and the J gene end by 4 bases; junction bases not matched to a gene: 6. Germline CDR1 SGHAT, CDR2 FQDESV (reference sequence). This CDR3 has 16 amino acids. The CDR3 region has the DNA TGTGCCAGCAGCTCCTGGACTAGCGGGGGAACAGAGACCCAGTACTTC. This codes for CASSSWTSGGTETQYF.

This chain uses TRBV7-6 with TRBJ1-1, with TRBD1 identical over 9 bases. CDR1 SGHVS and CDR2 FNYEAQ come from the germline V gene. V gave up 4 bases and J gave up 3 bases; unmatched junction bases: 9. The CDR3 sequence is 16 residues long. Here the CDR3 reads CASSWGQGDVDTEAFF. CDR3 bases: TGTGCCAGCAGCTGGGGACAGGGTGATGTCGACACTGAAGCTTTCTTT.

This CDR3 reads CASSESGLWEQYF. In DNA form, the CDR3 reads TGTGCCAGCAGTGAATCAGGACTCTGGGAGCAGTACTTC. V usage is TRBV6-1 and J usage is TRBJ2-5, with D maybe TRBD2 (5 bases). Germline CDR1 MNHNS, CDR2 SASEGT. V was clipped by 2 bases and J by 11 bases, with 15 bases between them. This CDR3 contains 13 residues.

This chain connects TRBV20-1 to TRBJ1-1, with D perhaps matching TRBD1 (6 bases). V was shortened by 6 bases and J by 3 bases, with 17 bases between the two germline ends. Germline assignment: CDR1 DFQATT and CDR2 SNEGSKA (reference sequence). The CDR3 totals 14 residues. CDR3 bases: TGCAGTGCCAAAGGGGGGGTGGTAGACACTGAAGCTTTCTTT. Its protein is CSAKGGVVDTEAFF.

This clonotype was recorded a few times. The chain has TRBV3-1 and TRBJ2-1; TRBD2 agrees at 8 bases. Trimming at V came to 4 bases and at J to 6 bases, leaving 8 bases not matched to a gene. The CDR3 consists of 15 residues. Germline V gene sequence: CDR1 LGHDT, CDR2 YNNKEL (reference sequence). The CDR3 DNA is TGTGCCAGCAGCCGAACCGGGACTAGTGGCAATGAGCAGTTCTTC. It yields the protein CASSRTGTSGNEQFF.

The chain uses TRBV27 and TRBJ1-4, with no clear D. With 6 bases removed from V and 3 bases from J, the gap between germline ends came to 8 bases. The CDR3 has 13 amino acids. Germline CDR1 reads MNHEY; CDR2 reads SMNVEV (reference sequence). CDR3 amino acids: CASRVTANEKLFF. The DNA for the CDR3 is TGTGCCAGCAGAGTGACTGCTAATGAAAAACTGTTTTTT. The full variable domain, rest sourced from reference TRBV27 and TRBJ1-4, is EAQVTQNPRYLITVTGKKLTVTCSQNMNHEYMSWYRQDPGLGLRQIYYSMNVEVTDKGDVPEGYKVSRKEKRNFPLILESPSPNQTSLYFCASRVTANEKLFFGSGTQLSVL.